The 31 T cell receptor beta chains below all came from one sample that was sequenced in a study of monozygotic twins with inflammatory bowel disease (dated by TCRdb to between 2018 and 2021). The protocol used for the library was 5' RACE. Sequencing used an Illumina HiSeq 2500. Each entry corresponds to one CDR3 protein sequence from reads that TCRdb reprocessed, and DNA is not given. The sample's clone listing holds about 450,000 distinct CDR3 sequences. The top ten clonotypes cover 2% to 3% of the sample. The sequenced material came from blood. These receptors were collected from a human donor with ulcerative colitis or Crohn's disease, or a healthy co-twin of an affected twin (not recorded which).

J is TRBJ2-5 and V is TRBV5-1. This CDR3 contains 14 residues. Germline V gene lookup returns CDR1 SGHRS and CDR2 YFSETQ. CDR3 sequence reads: CASSLALGQETQYF.

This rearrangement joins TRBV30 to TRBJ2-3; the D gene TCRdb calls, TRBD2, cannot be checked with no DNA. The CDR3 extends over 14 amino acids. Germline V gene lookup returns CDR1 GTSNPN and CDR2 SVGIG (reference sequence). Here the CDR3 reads CAWSRGTATDTQYF.

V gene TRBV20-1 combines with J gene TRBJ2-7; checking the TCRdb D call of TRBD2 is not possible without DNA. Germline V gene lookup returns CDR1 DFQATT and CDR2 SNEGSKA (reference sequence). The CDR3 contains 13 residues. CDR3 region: CSASGTSSYEQYF.

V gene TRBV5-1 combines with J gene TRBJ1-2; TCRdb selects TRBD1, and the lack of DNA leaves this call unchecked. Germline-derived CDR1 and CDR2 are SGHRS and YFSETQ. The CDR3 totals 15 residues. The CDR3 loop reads CASSLRGPPGYGYTF.

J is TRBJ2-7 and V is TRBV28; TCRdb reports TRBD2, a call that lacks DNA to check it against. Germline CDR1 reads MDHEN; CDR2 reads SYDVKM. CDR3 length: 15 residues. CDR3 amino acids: CASSFSGSRNYEQYF.

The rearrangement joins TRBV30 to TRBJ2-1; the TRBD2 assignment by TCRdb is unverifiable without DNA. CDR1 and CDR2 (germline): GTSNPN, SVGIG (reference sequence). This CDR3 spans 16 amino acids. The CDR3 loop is CAWSRASGSSYNEQFF.

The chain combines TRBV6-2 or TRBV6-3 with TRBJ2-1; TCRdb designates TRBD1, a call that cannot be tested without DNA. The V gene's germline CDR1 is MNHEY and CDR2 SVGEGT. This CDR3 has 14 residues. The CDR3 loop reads CASIRQGGVYEQFF.

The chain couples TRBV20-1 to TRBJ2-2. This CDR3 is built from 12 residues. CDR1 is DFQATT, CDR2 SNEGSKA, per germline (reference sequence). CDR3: CSAFGERGELFF.

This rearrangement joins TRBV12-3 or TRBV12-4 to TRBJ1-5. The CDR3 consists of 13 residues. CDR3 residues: CASSPGPPGPQHF.

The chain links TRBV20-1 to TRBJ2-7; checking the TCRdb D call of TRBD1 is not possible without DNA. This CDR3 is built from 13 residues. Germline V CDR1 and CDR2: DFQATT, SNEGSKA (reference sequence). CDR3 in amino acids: CSARYPGLYEQYF.

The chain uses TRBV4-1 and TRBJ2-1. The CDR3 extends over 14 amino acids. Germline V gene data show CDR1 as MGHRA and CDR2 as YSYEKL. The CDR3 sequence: CASSQVGTYNEQFF.

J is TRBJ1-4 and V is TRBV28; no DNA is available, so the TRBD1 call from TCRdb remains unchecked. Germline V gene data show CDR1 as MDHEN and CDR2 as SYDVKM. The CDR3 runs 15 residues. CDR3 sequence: CASSLSSRPGGKLFF.

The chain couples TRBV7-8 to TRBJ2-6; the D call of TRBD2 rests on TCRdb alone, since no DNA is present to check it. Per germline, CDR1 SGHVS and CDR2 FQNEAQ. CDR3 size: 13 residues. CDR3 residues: CASSPQGLAGGSF.

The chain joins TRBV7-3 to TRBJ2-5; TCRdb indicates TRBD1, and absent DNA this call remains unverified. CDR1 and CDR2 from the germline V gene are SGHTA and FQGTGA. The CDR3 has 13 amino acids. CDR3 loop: CASSSGIRETQYF.

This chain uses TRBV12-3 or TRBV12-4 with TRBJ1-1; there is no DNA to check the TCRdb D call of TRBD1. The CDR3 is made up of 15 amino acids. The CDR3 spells CASSFLGTGDAEAFF.

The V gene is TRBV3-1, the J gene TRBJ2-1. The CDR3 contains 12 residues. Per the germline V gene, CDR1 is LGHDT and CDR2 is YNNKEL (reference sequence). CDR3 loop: CASRATYNEQFF.

CDR3 in amino acids: CASSDRMASPLHF. The chain has TRBV12-3 or TRBV12-4 and TRBJ1-6. The CDR3 is 13 amino acids.

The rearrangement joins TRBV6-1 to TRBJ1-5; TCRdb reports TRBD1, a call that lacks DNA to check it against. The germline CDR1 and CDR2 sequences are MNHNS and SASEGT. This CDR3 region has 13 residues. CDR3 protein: CASEGTSNQPQHF.

This chain's CDR3 is CASSSSGLSGANVLTF. The chain uses TRBV5-1 and TRBJ2-6; the TCRdb call, TRBD2, lacks DNA for checking. The CDR3 consists of 16 residues. Looked up from germline, CDR1 is SGHRS and CDR2 is YFSETQ.

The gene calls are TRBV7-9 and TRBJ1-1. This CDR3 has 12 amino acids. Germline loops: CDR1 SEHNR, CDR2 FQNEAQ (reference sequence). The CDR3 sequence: CASSFSTAEAFF.

This CDR3 is CASSFSGANVLTF. The V and J genes are TRBV27 and TRBJ2-6. Per germline, CDR1 MNHEY and CDR2 SMNVEV (reference sequence). CDR3 length: 13 residues.

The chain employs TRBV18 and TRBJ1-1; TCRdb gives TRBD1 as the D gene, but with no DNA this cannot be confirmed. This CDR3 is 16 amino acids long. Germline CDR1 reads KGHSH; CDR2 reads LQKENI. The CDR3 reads CASSPGSAGGNTEAFF.

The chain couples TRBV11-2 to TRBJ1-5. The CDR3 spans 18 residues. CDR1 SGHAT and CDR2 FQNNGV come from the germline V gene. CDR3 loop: CASSFLPPDSKGNQPQHF.

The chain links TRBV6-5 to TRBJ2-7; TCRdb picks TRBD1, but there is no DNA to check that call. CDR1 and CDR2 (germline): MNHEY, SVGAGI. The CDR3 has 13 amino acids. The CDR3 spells CASSSQGNYEQYF.

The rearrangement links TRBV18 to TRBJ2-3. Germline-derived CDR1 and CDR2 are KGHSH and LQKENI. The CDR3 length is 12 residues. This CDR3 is CASSPSGDTQYF.

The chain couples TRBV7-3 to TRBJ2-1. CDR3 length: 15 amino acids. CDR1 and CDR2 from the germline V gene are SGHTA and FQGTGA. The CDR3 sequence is CASSLNRQNYNEQFF. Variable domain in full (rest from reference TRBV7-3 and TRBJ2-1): GAGVSQTPSNKVTEKGKYVELRCDPISGHTALYWYRQSLGQGPEFLIYFQGTGAADDSGLPNDRFFAVRPEGSVSTLKIQRTERGDSAVYLCASSLNRQNYNEQFFGPGTRLTVL.

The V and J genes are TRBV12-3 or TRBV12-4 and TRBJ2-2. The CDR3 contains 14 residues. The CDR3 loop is CASSLTLNTGELFF.

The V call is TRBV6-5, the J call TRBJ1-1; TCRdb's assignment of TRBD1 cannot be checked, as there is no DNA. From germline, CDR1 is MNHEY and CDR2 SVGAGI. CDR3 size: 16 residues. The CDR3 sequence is CASSSQRTGVNTEAFF.

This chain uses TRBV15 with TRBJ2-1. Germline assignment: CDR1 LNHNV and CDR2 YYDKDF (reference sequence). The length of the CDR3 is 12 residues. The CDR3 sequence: CATSRARNEQFF.

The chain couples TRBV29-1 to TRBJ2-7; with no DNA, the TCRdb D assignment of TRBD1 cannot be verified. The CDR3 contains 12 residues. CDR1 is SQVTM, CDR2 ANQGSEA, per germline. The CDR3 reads CSVRRQGSEQYF.

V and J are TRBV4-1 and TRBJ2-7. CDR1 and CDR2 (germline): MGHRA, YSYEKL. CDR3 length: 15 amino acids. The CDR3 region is CASSQALVSQYEQYF.